The 27 T cell receptor beta chains presented below share a single source sample, sequenced in a study of T cells in tumors after PD-1 blockade. Assay used: immunoSEQ multiplex PCR; TCRdb lists only in-frame clones, some missing. The sample comprises approximately 59,000 clones, about four fifths of which are singletons, and 10% to 15% rests with the top ten. Sequences were derived from PBMCs, sampled before anti-PD-1 treatment. The source of these receptors is a human donor with basal cell carcinoma.

The chain combines TRBV12-3 or TRBV12-4 with TRBJ2-1; D is uncertain. Trimming took 3 bases from V and 4 from J, leaving 7 bases between them. CDR3 length equals 13 residues. As DNA, the CDR3 is TGTGCCAGCAGTTTTTTGGAATACAATGAGCAGTTCTTC. Amino acid sequence: CASSFLEYNEQFF.

DNA of the CDR3: TGTGCCAGCAGCCCCGGGGGGGGAGGATTAACTAATGAAAAACTGTTTTTT. Translating gives CASSPGGGGLTNEKLFF. The chain combines TRBV7-9 with TRBJ1-4, with a weak D call TRBD1 (5 bases). The CDR3 is made up of 17 amino acids. The germline V and J ends were trimmed by 5 bases and 1 base, with 17 bases remaining between them. Germline assignment: CDR1 SEHNR and CDR2 FQNEAQ (reference sequence).

The CDR3 DNA reads TGTGCCAGGGCGAAAGGGGTAATGGGAAACACCATATATTTT. This codes for CARAKGVMGNTIYF. The rearrangement joins TRBV6-8 to TRBJ1-3, with D perhaps matching TRBD1 (5 bases). The CDR3 covers 14 residues. Trimming stripped 9 bases from V and 4 bases from J, with 16 bases between. Germline V CDR1 and CDR2: MNHGY, SAAAGT.

In nucleotides, the CDR3 is TGTGCCTGGAGTGATGTGGGCAGGGCCATCTATGGCTACACCTTC. Translation: CAWSDVGRAIYGYTF. V gene TRBV30 combines with J gene TRBJ1-2, with D perhaps matching TRBD1 (5 bases). Trimming pared 1 base from V and 4 bases from J, leaving 16 bases between. The germline CDR1 and CDR2 sequences are GTSNPN and SVGIG (reference sequence). The CDR3 spans 15 residues.

The J gene is TRBJ1-2, the V gene TRBV6-6; 7 bases map to TRBD1. V shed 7 bases and J 6 bases; nucleotides not matched to a gene: 11. The CDR3 is 14 amino acids. CDR1 MNHNY and CDR2 SVGAGI come from the germline V gene (reference sequence). The DNA of the CDR3 is TGTGCCAGCATTAGAGGCCAGGGGGTTCATGGCTACACCTTC. Translation: CASIRGQGVHGYTF.

CDR3: CASSQDRVGNAGANVLTF. The CDR3 nucleotides are TGCGCCAGCAGTCAGGACAGGGTAGGTAACGCTGGGGCCAACGTCCTGACTTTC. The V call is TRBV23-1, the J call TRBJ2-6; 8 bases are a match to TRBD1. TRBV23-1 is flagged as an ORF with uncertain function. The V segment lost 3 bases and the J segment 2 bases; nucleotides outside the gene matches: 9. The CDR3 contains 18 residues.

This sequence joins TRBV6-5 and TRBJ1-1; 10 bases fit TRBD1. The CDR3 runs to 14 residues. Per germline, CDR1 MNHEY and CDR2 SVGAGI. J gave up 4 bases and V 5 bases, and 4 bases lay outside the gene matches. DNA for the CDR3: TGTGCCAGCAGTCTTGGGGACAGGGGCACTGAAGCTTTCTTT. As protein: CASSLGDRGTEAFF.

This sequence joins TRBV5-6 and TRBJ1-6, with TRBD1 matching over 9 bases. The CDR3 is 16 amino acids. Germline-derived CDR1 and CDR2 are SGHDT and YYEEEE. V shed 3 bases, J shed 2 bases, and the junction held 3 bases outside the gene matches. CDR3 nucleotides: TGTGCCAGCAGCTCTGGACAGGGGACCTATAATTCACCCCTCCACTTT. It codes for CASSSGQGTYNSPLHF.

V usage is TRBV27 and J usage is TRBJ1-5, with D unresolved. Trimming cost V 0 bases and J 1 base, with 4 bases left between them. The CDR3 covers 14 residues. Looked up from germline, CDR1 is MNHEY and CDR2 is SMNVEV (reference sequence). The CDR3 protein is CASSLSGSNQPQHF. CDR3 DNA: TGTGCCAGCAGTTTATCCGGCAGCAATCAGCCCCAGCATTTT.

The rearrangement uses TRBV14 and TRBJ2-1, with D possibly matching TRBD1 (5 bases). Germline-derived CDR1 and CDR2 are SGHDN and FVKESK. The CDR3 runs 15 residues. V was shortened by 1 base and J by 3 bases, with 10 bases between the two germline ends. CDR3 nucleotides: TGTGCCAGCAGCCAAGGACAGTGGAACTACAATGAGCAGTTCTTC. It codes for CASSQGQWNYNEQFF.

J is TRBJ2-3 and V is TRBV30; the match to TRBD1 covers 9 bases. Germline V gene data show CDR1 as GTSNPN and CDR2 as SVGIG (reference sequence). The CDR3 is 13 amino acids. The V segment lost 4 bases and the J segment 4 bases; nucleotides outside the gene matches: 3. CDR3 in DNA: TGTGCCTGGATGGGACAGGGACCAGATACGCAGTATTTT. Translated, it gives CAWMGQGPDTQYF.

The sample holds one count of this clone. This chain uses TRBV3-1 (or the pseudogene TRBV3-2) with TRBJ2-3, with 11 positions matching TRBD1. CDR3 length: 17 amino acids. The V gene's germline CDR1 is LGHDT and CDR2 YNNKEL (reference sequence). V shed 6 bases and J 5 bases; nucleotides not matched to a gene: 13. The CDR3 spells CASRRQIGTGGVDTQYF. CDR3 in DNA: TGTGCCAGCAGGCGACAGATCGGGACAGGGGGGGTAGATACGCAGTATTTT.

The chain joins TRBV7-3 to TRBJ2-3, with D uncertain. V was clipped by 3 bases and J by 9 bases, with 4 bases between them. This CDR3 is 10 amino acids long. Per the germline V gene, CDR1 is SGHTA and CDR2 is FQGTGA. The CDR3 region is CASSFETQYF. In nucleotides, the CDR3 is TGTGCCAGCAGCTTTGAGACGCAGTATTTT.

The chain recombines TRBV20-1 with TRBJ1-2; TRBD1 aligns across 7 bases. V shed 3 bases, J shed 7 bases, and the junction held 14 bases outside the gene matches. Germline V lookup: CDR1 DFQATT, CDR2 SNEGSKA (reference sequence). There are 15 residues in the CDR3. The CDR3 nucleotides read TGCAGTGCTAGTACCCTGGGGACAGTCTTCCGTGGCTACACCTTC. Amino acids: CSASTLGTVFRGYTF.

The chain carries TRBV5-1 and TRBJ1-1; D gene unclear. V dropped 0 bases and J dropped 4 bases, with 10 bases sitting between them. The CDR3 totals 14 residues. Germline V gene sequence: CDR1 SGHRS, CDR2 YFSETQ. The CDR3 DNA reads as TGCGCCAGCAGCTTGGACTTGGGGTCCACTGAAGCTTTCTTT. Residues: CASSLDLGSTEAFF.

The V gene is TRBV9, the J gene TRBJ1-2, with 9 bases aligning to TRBD1. In germline, CDR1 is SGDLS, CDR2 YYNGEE. The CDR3 runs to 13 residues. The V gene end was trimmed by 3 bases and the J gene end by 5 bases; junction bases not matched to a gene: 2. The CDR3 bases are TGTGCCAGCAGCGACGGGACAGGGTATGGCTACACCTTC. It codes for CASSDGTGYGYTF.

V gene TRBV19 combines with J gene TRBJ1-5, with D maybe TRBD1 (6 bases). CDR3 length: 14 amino acids. Per the germline V gene, CDR1 is LNHDA and CDR2 is SQIVND (reference sequence). The V end lost 10 bases, the J end lost 0 bases, and 13 bases lay between the germline ends. CDR3 in amino acids: CATQQGYSNQPQHF. The DNA of the CDR3 is TGTGCCACTCAACAGGGTTATAGCAATCAGCCCCAGCATTTT. Complete variable domain (other parts from reference TRBV19 and TRBJ1-5): DGGITQSPKYLFRKEGQNVTLSCEQNLNHDAMYWYRQDPGQGLRLIYYSQIVNDFQKGDIAEGYSVSREKKESFPLTVTSAQKNPTAFYLCATQQGYSNQPQHFGDGTRLSIL.

The rearrangement joins TRBV12-3 or TRBV12-4 to TRBJ2-3; possibly TRBD1 for D (5 bases). The CDR3 totals 10 residues. Trimming removed 7 bases from V and 6 bases from J, with 5 bases in between. The DNA of the CDR3 is TGTGCCAGCAAGGGGGATACGCAGTATTTT. Protein: CASKGDTQYF.

The chain is built from TRBV5-8 and TRBJ1-2, with a weak D call TRBD1 (5 bases). The V gene lost 4 bases and the J gene lost 4 bases, with 11 bases spanning the gap. The germline V gene encodes CDR1 SGHTS and CDR2 YDEGEE. This CDR3 has 13 residues. In DNA form, the CDR3 reads TGTGCCAGCAGCCGGGACTTCGCCTATGGCTACACCTTC. The encoded protein is CASSRDFAYGYTF.

The chain carries TRBV6-6 and TRBJ2-7, with TRBD1 identical over 12 bases. CDR1 is MNHNY and CDR2 is SVGAGI in the germline V gene (reference sequence). V lost 5 bases to trimming and J lost 2 bases; unmatched junction nucleotides: 13. The CDR3 is 18 residues long. For the CDR3, the DNA is TGTGCCAGCAGTCCCGGGACAGGGGGCTTGTTCTACCCCTACGAGCAGTACTTC. Translation: CASSPGTGGLFYPYEQYF.

This CDR3 is CASSLTGSGANVLTF. The CDR3 DNA follows: TGTGCCAGCAGCCTAACAGGCTCTGGGGCCAACGTCCTGACTTTC. The chain combines TRBV7-9 with TRBJ2-6; TRBD1 is a possible D gene (5 bases). This CDR3 is built from 15 residues. V was cut by 5 bases and J by 0 bases, with 8 bases left in between. CDR1 is SEHNR, CDR2 FQNEAQ, per germline (reference sequence).

The chain combines TRBV7-2 with TRBJ2-5, with TRBD2 matching 8 bases. The trim removed 0 bases at V and 2 bases at J, leaving 2 bases unmatched. Germline V gene sequence: CDR1 SGHTA, CDR2 FQGNSA. This CDR3 is 15 amino acids long. CDR3 protein: CASSLAGGGQETQYF. CDR3 nucleotide sequence: TGTGCCAGCAGCTTAGCCGGGGGGGGGCAAGAGACCCAGTACTTC.

V and J are TRBV2 and TRBJ1-5; the D is unclear. V gave up 3 bases and J gave up 0 bases, with 9 bases separating them. The germline V gene encodes CDR1 SNHLY and CDR2 FYNNEI. The CDR3 contains 15 residues. The CDR3 reads CASSEYRDSNQPQHF. The DNA of the CDR3 is TGTGCCAGCAGTGAGTATAGAGATAGCAATCAGCCCCAGCATTTT.

The V gene is TRBV6-5, the J gene TRBJ2-1; no definite D call. This CDR3 comprises 13 residues. Germline V gene data show CDR1 as MNHEY and CDR2 as SVGAGI. Trimming removed 0 bases at V and 8 bases at J, with 8 bases between. The CDR3 coding sequence is TGTGCCAGCAGTTACTCGAACGGCGATGAGCAGTTCTTC. This sequence encodes CASSYSNGDEQFF.

V gene TRBV27 combines with J gene TRBJ2-7; the D is unclear. Germline CDR1 reads MNHEY; CDR2 reads SMNVEV (reference sequence). The length of the CDR3 is 13 residues. V shed 7 bases and J shed 8 bases, with 18 bases lying between them. In nucleotides, the CDR3 is TGTGCCAGCACTCCTCCCCCTAACCGGAAGCAGTACTTC. Its protein product is CASTPPPNRKQYF.

This chain connects TRBV11-3 to TRBJ1-1; D is possibly TRBD1 (5 bases). CDR1 SGHNT and CDR2 YENEEA come from the germline V gene. CDR3 size: 14 residues. Trimming shortened V by 6 bases and J by 5 bases, and 16 bases separated the two germline ends. CDR3 DNA sequence: TGTGCCAGCAGTATGGGGGGTTTGGGAACTGAAGCTTTCTTT. Its translation is CASSMGGLGTEAFF.

This clone occurred once. V gene TRBV4-1 combines with J gene TRBJ2-1; D uncertain. The ends were cut back, 1 base at V and 7 bases at J, with 14 bases in the middle. CDR1 and CDR2 (germline): MGHRA, YSYEKL. The CDR3 covers 15 residues. The DNA of the CDR3 is TGCGCCAGCAGCCAAGGGGCCTCGTTTTGGAATGAGCAGTTCTTC. Protein sequence: CASSQGASFWNEQFF.